Listed below are T cell receptor beta chains from one sample, sequenced in a study of blood T cell repertoires in COVID-19. The method was immunoSEQ multiplex PCR; TCRdb's version includes in-frame clones alone and lacks a portion of them. Seen here are about 270,000 clones, around 88% observed once, and the top ten hold 5% to 6%. Input material: peripheral blood. These receptors all stem from a woman over 75 with COVID-19, enrolled during active disease. Each CDR3 is given with its conserved first and last residue. A D gene is named only where the DNA matches it firmly. Some rows mark clone size as missing; the rest say once, few, many or name a class of expanded clone.

size	D	V	J	CDR3	DNA
once	-	TRBV25-1	TRBJ1-3	CASSEGGWGSGNTIYF	TGTGCCAGCAGTGAGGGAGGATGGGGCTCTGGAAACACCATATATTTT
-	TRBD1	TRBV19	TRBJ2-6	CASSIPPGQGSSSGANVLTF	TGTGCCAGTAGTATTCCCCCGGGACAGGGGAGCAGCTCTGGGGCCAACGTCCTGACTTTC
-	-	TRBV6-2/TRBV6-3	TRBJ1-1	CASSYPTTEENTEAFF	TGTGCCAGCAGTTACCCGACGACAGAGGAGAACACTGAAGCTTTCTTT
-	TRBD2	TRBV2	TRBJ2-1	CASSETSGGFF	TGTGCCAGCAGTGAAACTAGCGGGGGTTTCTTC
few	-	TRBV19	TRBJ1-1	CASSPPGRGSTEAFF	TGTGCCAGTAGTCCCCCCGGCCGGGGGAGCACTGAAGCTTTCTTT
-	-	TRBV28	TRBJ1-2	CASLTSGHNYGYTF	TGTGCCAGCCTTACCTCAGGACACAACTATGGCTACACCTTC
-	-	TRBV5-4	TRBJ1-2	CASSREEGNYGYTF	TGTGCCAGCAGCCGCGAGGAGGGGAACTATGGCTACACCTTC
-	-	TRBV5-1	TRBJ2-3	CASSLEGGRMEKNTQYF	TGCGCCAGCAGCTTGGAAGGCGGGCGTATGGAAAAAAATACGCAGTATTTT
-	TRBD1	TRBV7-9	TRBJ1-6	CASSPSTGGGSPLHF	TGTGCCAGCAGCCCGTCGACAGGGGGGGGTTCACCCCTCCACTTT
-	-	TRBV30	TRBJ2-5	CAWKGLGLGRAQYF	TGTGCCTGGAAGGGCCTCGGGCTGGGCAGGGCCCAGTACTTC
-	-	TRBV5-5	TRBJ1-6	CASSLGSVYNSPLHF	TGTGCCAGCAGCTTGGGGTCGGTCTATAATTCACCCCTCCACTTT
-	-	TRBV15	TRBJ1-1	CATSKNDKTSTEAFF	TGTGCCACCAGCAAAAATGACAAGACGAGCACTGAAGCTTTCTTT
-	-	TRBV5-4	TRBJ1-6	CASSQESYNSPLHF	TGTGCCAGCAGCCAGGAATCCTATAATTCACCCCTCCACTTT
-	TRBD2	TRBV6-5	TRBJ2-1	CASSYKRGPYNEQFF	TGTGCCAGCAGTTACAAGCGGGGGCCCTACAATGAGCAGTTCTTC
-	-	TRBV5-4	TRBJ2-3	CASSIQGGYTDTQYF	TGTGCCAGCAGCATTCAGGGGGGCTACACAGATACGCAGTATTTT
-	-	TRBV6-6	TRBJ1-2	CASSSYGYTF	TGTGCCAGCAGTTCTTATGGCTACACCTTC
-	TRBD1	TRBV9	TRBJ1-2	CASSVVSGGTGGTRHGYTF	TGTGCCAGCAGCGTAGTTTCAGGGGGAACAGGGGGGACAAGGCATGGCTACACCTTC
-	-	TRBV27	TRBJ1-6	CATRTLNSYNSPLHF	TGTGCCACCCGTACCCTAAACTCCTATAATTCACCCCTCCACTTT
-	TRBD1	TRBV6-1	TRBJ2-7	CASSEARTGEYEQYF	TGTGCCAGCAGTGAAGCCCGGACAGGGGAGTACGAGCAGTACTTC
-	-	TRBV18	TRBJ2-3	CASSPGSTDTQYF	TGTGCCAGCTCACCGGGCAGCACAGATACGCAGTATTTT
-	-	TRBV30	TRBJ1-5	CAWSVLNQPQHF	TGTGCCTGGAGTGTACTAAATCAGCCCCAGCATTTT